The 2 T cell receptor beta chains below were found in one sample sequenced in a study of shared clonotypes between healthy human individuals. Clones were read by immunoSEQ multiplex PCR, and TCRdb kept only the in-frame ones, dropping some. Seen here are about 2.2 million clones, about 92% observed once, and the top ten hold 1.5% to 2%. Naivety among CD8 cells was defined by CD45RO negativity and positive CCR7 selection, thereby excluding terminally differentiated effector memory CD45RA+ cells. Material: naive CD8+ T cells from PBMCs. The receptors were sampled from a man younger than 35 in good health. Some clones in this sample may be carry-over from other donors' samples.

This clone was seen only a few times. The chain has TRBV28 and TRBJ1-2; perhaps TRBD1 as D (5 bases). CDR1 and CDR2 from the germline V gene are MDHEN and SYDVKM. The CDR3 consists of 14 residues. V lost 2 bases, J lost 3 bases, and 10 bases lay in between. The CDR3 region has the DNA TGTGCCAGCAGTTTAACAGGCGAGGACTATGGCTACACCTTC. This sequence encodes CASSLTGEDYGYTF.

The chain employs TRBV7-9 and TRBJ2-1; D not resolved. The V and J ends lost 0 bases and 0 bases respectively, with 12 bases between them. The CDR3 spans 17 residues. Germline CDR1 reads SEHNR; CDR2 reads FQNEAQ (reference sequence). CDR3 amino acids: CASSLAVSPSSYNEQFF. The CDR3 coding sequence is TGTGCCAGCAGCTTAGCCGTTTCTCCTAGCTCCTACAATGAGCAGTTCTTC.